One and the same sample provided the 10 T cell receptor beta chains below, sequenced in a study of shared clonotypes between healthy human individuals. As defined, naive CD8 cells were CD45RO-negative and positively selected for CCR7, with terminally differentiated effector memory CD45RA+ cells excluded. Sequencing was performed with immunoSEQ multiplex PCR; in TCRdb, only in-frame clones are kept and a portion is missing. The table has hundreds of thousands of clones, 95% to 97% seen once. Specimen: naive CD8+ T cells sorted from blood. These receptors originate from a man younger than 40 in good health.

The rearrangement links TRBV5-4 to TRBJ2-3, with a weak D call TRBD2 (6 bases). The CDR3 runs 16 residues. In germline, CDR1 is SGHNT, CDR2 YYREEE (reference sequence). The ends were cut back, 1 base at V and 0 bases at J, with 12 bases in the middle. This CDR3 is CASSLILASSTDTQYF. CDR3 coding DNA: TGTGCCAGCAGCTTGATTCTAGCGTCCAGCACAGATACGCAGTATTTT.

The V and J genes are TRBV15 and TRBJ1-2, with D unresolved. Germline V gives CDR1 LNHNV, CDR2 YYDKDF (reference sequence). CDR3 size: 14 residues. Trimming cost V 0 bases and J 8 bases, with 13 bases left between them. The CDR3 region is CATSRDRGSGGYTF. The CDR3, as DNA: TGTGCCACCAGCAGAGATCGAGGGTCGGGCGGCTACACCTTC.

With respect to this clone: Other DNA sequences of this sample code for an identical CDR3. The chain joins TRBV9 to TRBJ2-3, with D uncertain. Germline V lookup: CDR1 SGDLS, CDR2 YYNGEE. Trimming removed 4 bases from V and 6 bases from J, with 9 bases in between. CDR3 length equals 12 residues. The CDR3 is CASSPTGDTQYF. CDR3 DNA: TGTGCCAGCAGCCCCACCGGGGATACGCAGTATTTT.

The count of this clone is one. The chain has TRBV9 and TRBJ2-3; D gene uncertain. CDR3 size: 14 residues. Trimming took off 0 bases at V and 0 bases at J, with 5 bases between the two ends. Germline V CDR1 and CDR2: SGDLS, YYNGEE. The CDR3 spells CASSVGSSTDTQYF. The CDR3 nucleotides read TGTGCCAGCAGCGTAGGAAGTAGCACAGATACGCAGTATTTT. The full variable domain, with the rest looked up from reference TRBV9 and TRBJ2-3, is DSGVTQTPKHLITATGQRVTLRCSPRSGDLSVYWYQQSLDQGLQFLIQYYNGEERAKGNILERFSAQQFPDLHSELNLSSLELGDSALYFCASSVGSSTDTQYFGPGTRLTVL.

This chain uses TRBV27 with TRBJ2-1, with D perhaps matching TRBD1 (5 bases). The CDR3 spans 14 residues. The ends were cut back, 2 bases at V and 2 bases at J, with 7 bases in the middle. Germline values: CDR1 MNHEY, CDR2 SMNVEV (reference sequence). The CDR3: CASSLGAAYNEQFF. In DNA form, the CDR3 reads TGTGCCAGCAGTTTAGGGGCCGCCTACAATGAGCAGTTCTTC.

This chain joins TRBV27 and TRBJ2-4, with D perhaps matching TRBD2 (5 bases). The V end was cut by 5 bases, the J end by 5 bases, with 10 bases between. This CDR3 region has 13 residues. Germline-derived CDR1 and CDR2 are MNHEY and SMNVEV (reference sequence). CDR3 region: CASSPFGENIQYF. CDR3 nucleotides: TGTGCCAGCAGTCCTTTCGGGGAAAACATTCAGTACTTC.

Remarks on this clone: Other DNA sequences of this sample code for an identical CDR3. The chain recombines TRBV27 with TRBJ2-1; maybe TRBD2 (5 bases). The CDR3 covers 14 residues. Germline-derived CDR1 and CDR2 are MNHEY and SMNVEV (reference sequence). Trimming removed 6 bases from V and 0 bases from J, with 9 bases in between. CDR3 nucleotide sequence: TGTGCCAGCAGAAGCGGCCACTCCTACAATGAGCAGTTCTTC. Its protein is CASRSGHSYNEQFF.

This rearrangement joins TRBV4-1 to TRBJ2-1; D is ambiguous. Trimming removed 3 bases at V and 7 bases at J, with 19 bases between. Germline-derived CDR1 and CDR2 are MGHRA and YSYEKL. The CDR3 runs to 16 residues. CDR3 bases: TGCGCCAGCAGCCAGGCCCCCAGTCGCCCACAGAATGAGCAGTTCTTC. It codes for CASSQAPSRPQNEQFF.

V gene TRBV27 combines with J gene TRBJ2-1, with 7 bases that match TRBD2. Germline V lookup: CDR1 MNHEY, CDR2 SMNVEV (reference sequence). Germline trimming cut 5 bases from V and 4 bases from J; bases unmatched to any gene: 11. This CDR3 is 16 amino acids long. CDR3 nucleotide sequence: TGTGCCAGCAGTGACCCGGGACTACCGGAATACAATGAGCAGTTCTTC. Amino acids: CASSDPGLPEYNEQFF.

V gene TRBV5-6 combines with J gene TRBJ2-3, with 8 bases fitting TRBD2. Trimming removed 6 bases from V and 8 bases from J; junction bases left unmatched: 11. The CDR3 sequence is 14 residues long. Germline values: CDR1 SGHDT, CDR2 YYEEEE. The CDR3 protein is CASTTVGLVSTQYF. CDR3 coding DNA: TGTGCCAGCACCACGGTGGGACTAGTGAGTACGCAGTATTTT. The whole variable domain, remainder taken from reference TRBV5-6 and TRBJ2-3, is DAGVTQSPTHLIKTRGQQVTLRCSPKSGHDTVSWYQQALGQGPQFIFQYYEEEERQRGNFPDRFSGHQFPNYSSELNVNALLLGDSALYLCASTTVGLVSTQYFGPGTRLTVL.